The entry below describes one TCR beta chain. Its antigen is currently unknown. Clones were read by immunoSEQ multiplex PCR, and TCRdb kept only the in-frame ones, dropping some. The top ten clones hold roughly 1% of a sample with 190,000 or so clones, 90% to 95% of them seen once. V lost 0 bases and J 2 bases, leaving 18 bases between the germline ends. The CDR3 spans 17 residues. Germline assignment: CDR1 SGDLS and CDR2 YYNGEE. This entry comes from a study of T cell responses to AZD1222 COVID-19 vaccine. Some second doses came at about 4 weeks and others at about 12 weeks; these were pooled. Regarding the study as a whole: Donors were largely white British and mainly female; clonal diversity was possibly underestimated. A reported finding is that nearly half of spike-specific TCRs target unmutated variant regions. Spike-wide coverage was observed for vaccine-associated CD4 TCRs, with dominant responses at 160-218 and 743-854.

The chain carries TRBV9 and TRBJ2-7; D uncertain. This receptor was taken from an adult who received the AZD1222 COVID-19 vaccine. The specimen comprised peripheral blood, sampled 28 days after the second AZD1222 dose. CDR3 sequence (DNA): TGTGCCAGCAGCGTAGCTCCGACAACCGCAGGAGCCTACGAGCAGTACTTC. This translates into CASSVAPTTAGAYEQYF.